The TCR beta chain under discussion was sequenced for a study of blood T cells in healthy people across ages. At the level of the study: Per two T cells, template switching captured roughly one barcoded beta molecule. Study-wide results and limits: Naive T cell percentage by flow cytometry tracked strongly with beta diversity. As age increased, TCR beta diversity per million T cells fell in a roughly linear fashion. The diversity estimates, figures obtained from one million T cells, were considered underestimates.

Germline loops: CDR1 SEHNR, CDR2 FQNEAQ (reference sequence). This CDR3 is built from 15 residues. The V end was cut by 5 bases, the J end by 2 bases, with 16 bases between. In its sample, this clonotype was seen a few times. Antigen unknown. A J-beta primer mix and a sample-barcoded 5' primer were used in a second PCR of roughly 6 to 12 cycles. TCRdb re-called the 5' RACE reads with MiXCR, one entry per CDR3 protein. The sample comprises a few hundred thousand distinct CDR3 sequences, approximately 51% of which are singletons, and 51% rests with the top ten. The sample consisted of blood. This receptor was taken from a man in his 60s in good health. The rearrangement joins TRBV7-9 to TRBJ2-7; D may be TRBD1 (6 bases). The CDR3 sequence: CASSLRTDVTYEQYF. The CDR3 nucleotides read TGTGCCAGCAGCCTTCGGACAGACGTGACCTACGAGCAGTACTTC.